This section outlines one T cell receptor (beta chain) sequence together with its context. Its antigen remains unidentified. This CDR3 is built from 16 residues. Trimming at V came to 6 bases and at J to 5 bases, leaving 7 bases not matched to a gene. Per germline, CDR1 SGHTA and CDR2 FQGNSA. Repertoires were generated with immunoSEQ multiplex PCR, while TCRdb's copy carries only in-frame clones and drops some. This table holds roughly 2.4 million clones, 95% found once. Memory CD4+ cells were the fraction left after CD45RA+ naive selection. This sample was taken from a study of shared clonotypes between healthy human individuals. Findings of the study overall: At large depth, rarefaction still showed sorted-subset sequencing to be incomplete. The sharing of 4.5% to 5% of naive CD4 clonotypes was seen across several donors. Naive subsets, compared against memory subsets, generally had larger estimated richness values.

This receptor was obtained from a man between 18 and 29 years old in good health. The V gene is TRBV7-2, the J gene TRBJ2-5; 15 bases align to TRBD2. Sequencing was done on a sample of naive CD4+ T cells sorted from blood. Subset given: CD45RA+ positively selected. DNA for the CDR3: TGTGCCAGCAGTAAAGGACTAGCGGGAGGGGGGGAGACCCAGTACTTC. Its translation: CASSKGLAGGGETQYF.